This T cell receptor beta chain was recovered during a study of cytomegalovirus exposure and HLA in healthy donors. The primer mix had 60 Vbeta and 13 Jbeta primers. The assay was immunoSEQ multiplex PCR, and TCRdb's table has in-frame clones only and misses some. This sample lists roughly 27,000 clones; its ten largest clones have 0.71%. V lost 6 bases, J lost 6 bases, and 13 bases lay in between. The CDR3 extends over 13 amino acids. CDR1 and CDR2 from the germline V gene are MNHEY and SVGAGI. The rearrangement uses TRBV6-5 and TRBJ2-3, with D possibly matching TRBD1 (5 bases). The specimen was PBMCs. The clonotype was recovered from a man aged 30 to 45 in good health and CMV-seronegative. The CDR3 DNA sequence: TGTGCCAGCAGGCTGACAGTATTCGATACGCAGTATTTT. Residues: CASRLTVFDTQYF.